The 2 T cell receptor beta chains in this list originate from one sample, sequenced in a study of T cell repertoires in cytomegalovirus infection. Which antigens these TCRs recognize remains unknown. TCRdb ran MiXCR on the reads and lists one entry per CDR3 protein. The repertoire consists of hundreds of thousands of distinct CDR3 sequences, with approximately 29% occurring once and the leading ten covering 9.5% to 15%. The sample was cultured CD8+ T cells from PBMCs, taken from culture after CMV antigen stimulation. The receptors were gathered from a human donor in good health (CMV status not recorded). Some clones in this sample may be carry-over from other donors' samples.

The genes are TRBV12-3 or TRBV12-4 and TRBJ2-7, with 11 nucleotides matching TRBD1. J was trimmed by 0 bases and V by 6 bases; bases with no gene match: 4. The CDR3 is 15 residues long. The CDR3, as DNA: TGTGCCAGCAGGTGGGGACAGGGGGTCTCCTACGAGCAGTACTTC. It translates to CASRWGQGVSYEQYF.

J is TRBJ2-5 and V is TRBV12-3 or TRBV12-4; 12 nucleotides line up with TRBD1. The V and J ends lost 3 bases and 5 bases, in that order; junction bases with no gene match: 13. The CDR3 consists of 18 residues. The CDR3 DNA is TGTGCCAGCAGTTTTGAGGTGGAGGGACAGGGGGCATTCGAGACCCAGTACTTC. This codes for CASSFEVEGQGAFETQYF.